The 23 T cell receptor beta chains below come from one sample, sequenced in a study of shared T cell receptors in the human thymus. Generated by immunoSEQ multiplex PCR, the TCRdb table keeps only in-frame clones and is missing some. The sample carries hundreds of thousands of clones, approximately 87% recorded once. This same sample was also taken into another study, of human thymus T cells.

Sequencing was performed on thymocytes. Source of these receptors: a boy under three years old with a congenital heart defect.

The chain is built from TRBV4-1 and TRBJ2-6, with a weak D call TRBD1 (5 bases). Per the germline V gene, CDR1 is MGHRA and CDR2 is YSYEKL. The CDR3 runs to 20 residues. V was clipped by 0 bases and J by 2 bases, with 20 bases between them. CDR3 bases: TGCGCCAGCAGCCAAGATGAAAGGCAGGGTATAACTCCTGGGGCCAACGTCCTGACTTTC. Translating gives CASSQDERQGITPGANVLTF.

The chain couples TRBV7-7 to TRBJ1-1; D may be TRBD1 (5 bases). Germline values: CDR1 SSHAT, CDR2 FNYEAQ (reference sequence). This CDR3 has 13 residues. Trimming shortened V by 5 bases and J by 11 bases, and 18 bases separated the two germline ends. The CDR3: CASSPSGGGIAFF. CDR3 in DNA: TGTGCCAGCAGCCCGTCCGGGGGGGGGATTGCTTTCTTT.

This clone appeared a single time. The chain combines TRBV29-1 with TRBJ2-7; no firm D call. V lost 4 bases and J lost 8, with 12 bases in between. The germline gives CDR1 SQVTM, CDR2 ANQGSEA. The CDR3 has 11 amino acids. In DNA form, the CDR3 reads TGCAGCGTTGGACATATTACGCAGCAGTACTTC. It translates to CSVGHITQQYF.

V usage is TRBV28 and J usage is TRBJ2-7; possibly TRBD1 for D (6 bases). Trimming stripped 1 base from V and 3 bases from J, with 13 bases between. The CDR3 runs 15 residues. Per germline, CDR1 MDHEN and CDR2 SYDVKM. Here the CDR3 DNA reads TGTGCCAGCAGTTTATTTTACCCGACAGGCTACGAGCAGTACTTC. As protein: CASSLFYPTGYEQYF.

The rearrangement joins TRBV28 to TRBJ1-4, with 9 bases fitting TRBD1. With V trimmed by 4 bases and J by 12 bases, 15 bases remained unmatched. Germline assignment: CDR1 MDHEN and CDR2 SYDVKM. The CDR3 length is 16 residues. The CDR3 is CASSSGQGRLPGELFF. In nucleotides, the CDR3 is TGTGCCAGCAGTTCCGGACAGGGGCGCCTGCCGGGGGAACTGTTTTTT.

The rearrangement uses TRBV10-3 and TRBJ1-3, with D possibly TRBD1 on 5 matching bases. Trimming left V 2 bases short and J 0 bases short, with 17 bases between. CDR3 length equals 18 residues. Germline CDR1 reads ENHRY; CDR2 reads SYGVKD. This CDR3 reads CAISEVSAWTHSGNTIYF. For the CDR3, the DNA is TGTGCCATCAGTGAGGTGTCGGCGTGGACACACTCTGGAAACACCATATATTTT.

The rearrangement links TRBV7-9 to TRBJ1-1; 9 bases line up with TRBD1. Germline V gene sequence: CDR1 SEHNR, CDR2 FQNEAQ (reference sequence). Trimming at V came to 0 bases and at J to 1 base, leaving 6 bases not matched to a gene. The CDR3 consists of 17 residues. The DNA of the CDR3 is TGTGCCAGCAGCTTAGCGGGACAGGGAAGGAGGAACACTGAAGCTTTCTTT. Its protein product is CASSLAGQGRRNTEAFF.

The chain has TRBV4-1 and TRBJ1-1; D may be TRBD1 (6 bases). There are 16 residues in the CDR3. Trimming took 2 bases from V and 0 from J, leaving 13 bases between them. CDR1 and CDR2 from the germline V gene are MGHRA and YSYEKL. This chain's CDR3 is CASSQKGGQLNTEAFF. The CDR3 region has the DNA TGCGCCAGCAGCCAAAAAGGAGGACAGTTGAACACTGAAGCTTTCTTT.

The chain carries TRBV7-2 and TRBJ1-6, with D possibly TRBD1 on 5 matching bases. This CDR3 is 18 amino acids long. V lost 5 bases and J 0 bases, leaving 17 bases between the germline ends. The germline CDR1 and CDR2 sequences are SGHTA and FQGNSA. CDR3 in amino acids: CASSPAGFDSSYNSPLHF. The CDR3 nucleotides read TGTGCCAGCAGCCCAGCGGGTTTTGACAGCTCCTATAATTCACCCCTCCACTTT.

The chain carries TRBV28 and TRBJ1-5; TRBD1 agrees at 8 bases. The length of the CDR3 is 16 residues. V gave up 2 bases and J gave up 2 bases; unmatched junction bases: 5. Germline V gene data show CDR1 as MDHEN and CDR2 as SYDVKM. The CDR3 DNA reads TGTGCCAGCAGTTTACTTGTGACAGGGGGCAATCAGCCCCAGCATTTT. Its translation is CASSLLVTGGNQPQHF.

This CDR3 is CASSHRHDRGPANYGYTF. The CDR3, as DNA: TGTGCCAGCAGCCACCGTCACGACAGGGGTCCGGCTAACTATGGCTACACCTTC. V gene TRBV2 combines with J gene TRBJ1-2; 8 nucleotides agree with TRBD1. CDR1 is SNHLY and CDR2 is FYNNEI in the germline V gene. The CDR3 consists of 18 residues. The trim removed 6 bases at V and 0 bases at J, leaving 15 bases unmatched.

The genes are TRBV7-6 and TRBJ2-7; D uncertain. The CDR3 has 15 residues. Germline values: CDR1 SGHVS, CDR2 FNYEAQ. Trimming took 1 base from V and 0 from J, leaving 10 bases between them. CDR3 in DNA: TGTGCCAGCAGCTTAGATAGCCAAGGCTCCTACGAGCAGTACTTC. Residues: CASSLDSQGSYEQYF.

The gene calls are TRBV4-1 and TRBJ1-2; tentatively, D is TRBD1 (6 bases). V was cut by 1 base and J by 5 bases, with 20 bases left in between. In germline, CDR1 is MGHRA, CDR2 YSYEKL. The length of the CDR3 is 17 residues. CDR3 protein: CASSQGRSGQIAYGYTF. As DNA, the CDR3 is TGCGCCAGCAGCCAAGGAAGGTCAGGACAGATCGCTTATGGCTACACCTTC.

V usage is TRBV28 and J usage is TRBJ2-7; D remains unclear. The CDR3 loop spans 14 amino acids. Germline loops: CDR1 MDHEN, CDR2 SYDVKM. V was pared by 6 bases and J by 4 bases, with 16 bases between. CDR3 sequence (DNA): TGTGCCAGCAGCCACATGGAGAGAAGATACGAGCAGTACTTC. As protein: CASSHMERRYEQYF.

The chain links TRBV28 to TRBJ2-7; 11 bases map to TRBD2. With V trimmed by 6 bases and J by 9 bases, 22 bases remained unmatched. Germline V gene lookup returns CDR1 MDHEN and CDR2 SYDVKM. The CDR3 covers 18 residues. Written as DNA, the CDR3 is TGTGCCAGCAGACCCCGGACCCCGCTAGCGGGAGGTGGGCAGGGGCAGTACTTC. This gives the protein CASRPRTPLAGGGQGQYF.

The chain recombines TRBV28 with TRBJ1-2; TRBD1 matches at 12 bases. The V gene's germline CDR1 is MDHEN and CDR2 SYDVKM. The CDR3 runs to 16 residues. J lost 4 bases, V lost 2 bases, and 5 bases had no gene match. This chain's CDR3 is CASSLGTGGAGYGYTF. The CDR3 region has the DNA TGTGCCAGCAGTTTAGGGACAGGGGGCGCAGGCTATGGCTACACCTTC.

This rearrangement joins TRBV6-1 to TRBJ1-1; 8 bases align to TRBD1. Trimming removed 6 bases from V and 6 bases from J; junction bases left unmatched: 6. The CDR3 is made up of 13 amino acids. In germline, CDR1 is MNHNS, CDR2 SASEGT. CDR3 protein: CASRLNRGAEAFF. As DNA, the CDR3 is TGTGCCAGCAGACTGAACAGGGGGGCTGAAGCTTTCTTT.

The chain employs TRBV5-4 and TRBJ2-5, with D maybe TRBD2 (5 bases). V was clipped by 3 bases and J by 2 bases, with 14 bases between them. In germline, CDR1 is SGHNT, CDR2 YYREEE (reference sequence). CDR3 length: 15 residues. The CDR3: CASSSDLASQETQYF. The CDR3 nucleotides read TGTGCCAGCAGCTCCGATTTAGCGTCTCAAGAGACCCAGTACTTC.

The chain has TRBV25-1 and TRBJ2-5; 10 bases are a match to TRBD1. The J segment lost 5 bases and the V segment lost 8 bases, leaving 14 bases of the junction unmatched. Germline assignment: CDR1 MGHDK and CDR2 SYGVNS. The CDR3 is made up of 16 amino acids. The CDR3 nucleotides read TGTGCCAGCGGAGTGAACCGGGACAGGGGAGGTGAGACCCAGTACTTC. Translation gives CASGVNRDRGGETQYF.

In this sample, this clone turned up a few times. The chain carries TRBV5-4 and TRBJ2-4; D is ambiguous. Germline-derived CDR1 and CDR2 are SGHNT and YYREEE (reference sequence). The CDR3 covers 16 residues. Trimming left V 4 bases short and J 0 bases short, with 14 bases between. The CDR3 protein is CASSTGQAVAKNIQYF. DNA for the CDR3: TGTGCCAGCAGCACCGGTCAGGCCGTAGCCAAAAACATTCAGTACTTC.

This clone was seen a single time. The chain links TRBV27 to TRBJ1-2, with TRBD1 identical over 7 bases. This CDR3 region has 15 residues. J lost 5 bases, V lost 7 bases, and 13 bases had no gene match. Germline V lookup: CDR1 MNHEY, CDR2 SMNVEV (reference sequence). CDR3: CASKPTGEVEYGYTF. For the CDR3, the DNA is TGTGCCAGCAAACCCACAGGGGAGGTTGAATATGGCTACACCTTC.

V gene TRBV9 combines with J gene TRBJ1-1; D might be TRBD1 (5 bases). Deletions cut 3 bases from V and 4 bases from J, with 10 bases between. The CDR3 consists of 13 residues. Germline CDR1 is SGDLS and CDR2 is YYNGEE. CDR3 nucleotide sequence: TGTGCCAGCAGCGCAGGGACTTTCACTGAAGCTTTCTTT. Translating it yields CASSAGTFTEAFF. The entire variable domain, with the rest obtained from reference TRBV9 and TRBJ1-1, is as follows: DSGVTQTPKHLITATGQRVTLRCSPRSGDLSVYWYQQSLDQGLQFLIQYYNGEERAKGNILERFSAQQFPDLHSELNLSSLELGDSALYFCASSAGTFTEAFFGQGTRLTVV.

The rearrangement uses TRBV4-3 and TRBJ2-5, with 9 bases lining up with TRBD1. Germline V lookup: CDR1 LGHNA, CDR2 YSLEER. Germline trimming cut 1 base from V and 1 base from J; bases unmatched to any gene: 7. This CDR3 spans 17 amino acids. The DNA of the CDR3 is TGCGCCAGCAGCCAAGCAGGGGGACAGGGATTCCAAGAGACCCAGTACTTC. Translation gives CASSQAGGQGFQETQYF.